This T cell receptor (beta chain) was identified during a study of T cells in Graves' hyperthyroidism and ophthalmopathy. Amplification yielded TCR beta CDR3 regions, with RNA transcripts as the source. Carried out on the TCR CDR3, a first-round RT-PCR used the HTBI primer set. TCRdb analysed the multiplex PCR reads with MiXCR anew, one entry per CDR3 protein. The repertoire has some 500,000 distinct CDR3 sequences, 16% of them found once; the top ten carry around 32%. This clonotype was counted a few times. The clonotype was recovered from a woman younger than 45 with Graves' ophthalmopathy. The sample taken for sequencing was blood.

The CDR3: CAIRSGQHLNTGELFF. The CDR3 region has the DNA TGTGCCATCAGAAGTGGGCAGCATTTGAACACCGGGGAGCTGTTTTTT. The chain carries TRBV10-3 and TRBJ2-2; D gene uncertain. Trimming removed 6 bases at V and 1 base at J, with 15 bases between. CDR1 and CDR2 from the germline V gene are ENHRY and SYGVKD. This CDR3 region has 16 residues.